This TCR beta chain was recorded in a study of Graves' ophthalmopathy and Graves' hyperthyroidism. Whole-study context: The study drew peripheral blood at initial diagnosis, before any treatment. Whole-study findings and limits: Blood samples also showed most expanded thyroid clonotypes exceeding 0.001 frequency.

Concerning this clonotype itself: Its antigen is still unknown.

Germline CDR1 reads SGHDT; CDR2 reads YYEEEE. The CDR3 runs 14 residues. V was pared by 2 bases and J by 2 bases, with 11 bases between. PBMCs were density-gradient isolated from around 11 ml fresh blood. TCR beta CDR3 regions were amplified from RNA transcripts. Following a first-round RT-PCR that used HTBI primers, a second-round multiplex PCR was carried out. TCRdb used MiXCR to reprocess the multiplex PCR reads, holding one entry per CDR3 protein. The repertoire holds about 700,000 distinct CDR3 sequences, with more than 40% as singletons. This receptor was obtained from an adult man with Graves' ophthalmopathy. The sequenced sample consisted of peripheral blood. This chain connects TRBV5-6 to TRBJ2-7, with D tentatively TRBD2 (6 bases). The CDR3 region has the DNA TGTGCCAGCAGCTTTAGCGGAGAGGCCTACGAGCAGTACTTC. Translated, it gives CASSFSGEAYEQYF.